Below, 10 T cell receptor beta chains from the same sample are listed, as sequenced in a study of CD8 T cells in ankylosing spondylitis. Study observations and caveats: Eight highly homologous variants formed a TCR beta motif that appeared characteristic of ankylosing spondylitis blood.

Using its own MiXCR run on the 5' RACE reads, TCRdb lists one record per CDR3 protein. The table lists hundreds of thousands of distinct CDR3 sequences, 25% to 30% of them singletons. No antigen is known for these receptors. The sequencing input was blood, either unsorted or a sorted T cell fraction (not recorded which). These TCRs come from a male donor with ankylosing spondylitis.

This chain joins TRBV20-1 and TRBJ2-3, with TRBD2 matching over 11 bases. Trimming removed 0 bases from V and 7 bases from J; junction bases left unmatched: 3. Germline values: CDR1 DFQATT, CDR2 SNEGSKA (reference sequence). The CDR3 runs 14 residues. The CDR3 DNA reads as TGCAGTGCTAGAGATACTAGCGGGAGCCATACGCAGTATTTT. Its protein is CSARDTSGSHTQYF.

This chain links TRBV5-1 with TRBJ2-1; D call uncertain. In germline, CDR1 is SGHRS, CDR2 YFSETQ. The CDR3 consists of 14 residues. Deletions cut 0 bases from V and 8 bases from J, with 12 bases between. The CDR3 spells CASSLDHLGDEQFF. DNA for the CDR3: TGCGCCAGCAGCTTGGATCACCTCGGAGATGAGCAGTTCTTC.

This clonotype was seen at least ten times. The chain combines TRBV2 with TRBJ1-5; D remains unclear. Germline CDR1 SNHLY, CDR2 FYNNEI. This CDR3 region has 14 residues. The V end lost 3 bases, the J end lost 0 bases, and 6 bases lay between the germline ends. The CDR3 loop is CASSEMSSNQPQHF. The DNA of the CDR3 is TGTGCCAGCAGTGAGATGAGTAGCAATCAGCCCCAGCATTTT.

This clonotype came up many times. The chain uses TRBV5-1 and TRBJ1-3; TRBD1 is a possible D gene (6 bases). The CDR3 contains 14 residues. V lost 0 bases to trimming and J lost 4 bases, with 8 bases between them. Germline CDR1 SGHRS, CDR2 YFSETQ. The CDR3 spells CASSLEQGGNTIYF. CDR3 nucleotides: TGCGCCAGCAGCTTGGAACAGGGAGGAAACACCATATATTTT.

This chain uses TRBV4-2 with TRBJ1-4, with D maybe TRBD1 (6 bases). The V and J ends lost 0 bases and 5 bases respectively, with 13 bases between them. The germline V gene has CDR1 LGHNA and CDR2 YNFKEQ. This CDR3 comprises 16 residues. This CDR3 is CASSQEYGTHNEKLFF. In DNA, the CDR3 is TGTGCCAGCAGCCAAGAATATGGGACACACAATGAAAAACTGTTTTTT.

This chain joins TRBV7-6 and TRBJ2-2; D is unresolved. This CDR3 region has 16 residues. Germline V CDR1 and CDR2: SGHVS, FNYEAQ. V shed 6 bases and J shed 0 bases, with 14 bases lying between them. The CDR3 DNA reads TGTGCCAGCAGTTCAAGCGTGGGCGCGAACACCGGGGAGCTGTTTTTT. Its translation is CASSSSVGANTGELFF.

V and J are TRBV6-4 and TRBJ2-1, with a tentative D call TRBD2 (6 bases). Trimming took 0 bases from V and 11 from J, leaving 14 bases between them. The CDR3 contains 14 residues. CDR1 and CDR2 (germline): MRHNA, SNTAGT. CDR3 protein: CASSDSSWGGQQFF. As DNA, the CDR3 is TGTGCCAGCAGTGACTCGAGTTGGGGAGGACAGCAGTTCTTC.

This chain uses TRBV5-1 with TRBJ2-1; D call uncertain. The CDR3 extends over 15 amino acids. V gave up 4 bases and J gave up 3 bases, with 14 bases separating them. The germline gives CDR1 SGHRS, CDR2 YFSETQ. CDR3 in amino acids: CASSQVGSDYNEQFF. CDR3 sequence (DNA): TGCGCCAGCAGCCAGGTAGGGTCAGACTACAATGAGCAGTTCTTC.

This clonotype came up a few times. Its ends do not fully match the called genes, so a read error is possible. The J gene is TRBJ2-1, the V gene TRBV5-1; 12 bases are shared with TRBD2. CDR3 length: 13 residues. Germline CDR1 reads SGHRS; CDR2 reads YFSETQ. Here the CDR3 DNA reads TGCGCCAGCAGCCCCTGGACTAGCGGGGACGAAGTCTTC. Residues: CASSPWTSGDEVF.

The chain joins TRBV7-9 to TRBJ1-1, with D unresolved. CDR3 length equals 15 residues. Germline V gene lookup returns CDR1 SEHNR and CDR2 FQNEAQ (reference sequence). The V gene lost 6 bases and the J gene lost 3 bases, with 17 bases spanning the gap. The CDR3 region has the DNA TGTGCCAGCAGTCACACGAAATACGGTTACACTGAAGCTTTCTTT. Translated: CASSHTKYGYTEAFF.